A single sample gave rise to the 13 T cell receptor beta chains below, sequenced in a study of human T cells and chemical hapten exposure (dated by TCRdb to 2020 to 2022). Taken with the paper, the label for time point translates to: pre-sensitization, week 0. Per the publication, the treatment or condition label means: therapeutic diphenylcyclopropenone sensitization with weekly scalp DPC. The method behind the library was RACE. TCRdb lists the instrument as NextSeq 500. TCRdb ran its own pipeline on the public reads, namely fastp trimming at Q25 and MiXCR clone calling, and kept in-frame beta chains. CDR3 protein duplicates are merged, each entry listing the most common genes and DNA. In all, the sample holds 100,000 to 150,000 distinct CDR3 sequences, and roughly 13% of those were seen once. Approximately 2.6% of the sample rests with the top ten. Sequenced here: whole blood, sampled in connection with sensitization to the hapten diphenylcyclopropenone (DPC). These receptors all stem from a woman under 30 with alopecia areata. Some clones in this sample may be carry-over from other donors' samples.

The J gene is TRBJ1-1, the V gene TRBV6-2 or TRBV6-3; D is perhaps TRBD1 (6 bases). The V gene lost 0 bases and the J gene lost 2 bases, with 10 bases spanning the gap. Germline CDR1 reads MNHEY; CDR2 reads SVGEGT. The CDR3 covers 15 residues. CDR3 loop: CASSYSMGANTEAFF. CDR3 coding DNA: TGTGCCAGCAGTTACTCGATGGGGGCAAACACTGAAGCTTTCTTT.

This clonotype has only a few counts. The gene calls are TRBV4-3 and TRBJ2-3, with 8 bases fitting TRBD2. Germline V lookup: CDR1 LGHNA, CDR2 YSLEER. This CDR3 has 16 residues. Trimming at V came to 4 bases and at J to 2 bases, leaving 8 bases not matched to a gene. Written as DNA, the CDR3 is TGCGCCAGCAGCCTGGGCGGGAGGAGGTCCACAGATACGCAGTATTTT. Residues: CASSLGGRRSTDTQYF.

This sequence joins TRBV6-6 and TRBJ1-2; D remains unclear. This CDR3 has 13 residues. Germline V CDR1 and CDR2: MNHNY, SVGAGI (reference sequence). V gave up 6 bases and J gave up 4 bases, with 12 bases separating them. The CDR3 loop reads CASRDGDVYGYTF. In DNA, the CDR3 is TGTGCCAGCAGGGACGGAGATGTCTATGGCTACACCTTC.

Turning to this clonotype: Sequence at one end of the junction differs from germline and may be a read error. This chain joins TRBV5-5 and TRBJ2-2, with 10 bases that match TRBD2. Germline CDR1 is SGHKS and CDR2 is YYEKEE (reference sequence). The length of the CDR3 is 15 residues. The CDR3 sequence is CASSLSGGNTGELFF. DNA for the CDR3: TGTGCCAGCAGTCTTAGCGGGGGGAACACCGGGGAGCTTTTTTTT.

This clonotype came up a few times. The CDR3 spells CASSLMAGNLYEQYF. As DNA, the CDR3 is TGTGCCAGCAGTTTAATGGCGGGGAATCTCTACGAGCAGTACTTC. The rearrangement links TRBV27 to TRBJ2-7; possibly TRBD2 for D (6 bases). V lost 2 bases, J lost 3 bases, and 14 bases lay in between. The CDR3 sequence is 15 residues long. Germline V gives CDR1 MNHEY, CDR2 SMNVEV (reference sequence).

The CDR3 bases are TGTGCCAGCAGCGCCCATCGGGGGGGCACAGATACGCAGTATTTT. Translation: CASSAHRGGTDTQYF. The chain is built from TRBV11-2 and TRBJ2-3; 7 bases are shared with TRBD2. This CDR3 spans 15 amino acids. V trimming: 5 bases; J trimming: 1 base; junction bases outside the gene matches: 6. CDR1 and CDR2 from the germline V gene are SGHAT and FQNNGV.

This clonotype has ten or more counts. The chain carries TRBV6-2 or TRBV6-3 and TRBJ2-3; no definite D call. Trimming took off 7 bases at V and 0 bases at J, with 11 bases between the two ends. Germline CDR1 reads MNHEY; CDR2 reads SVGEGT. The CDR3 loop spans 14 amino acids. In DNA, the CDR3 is TGTGCCAGCACCCCTCGGGCGAGCACAGATACGCAGTATTTT. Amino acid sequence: CASTPRASTDTQYF.

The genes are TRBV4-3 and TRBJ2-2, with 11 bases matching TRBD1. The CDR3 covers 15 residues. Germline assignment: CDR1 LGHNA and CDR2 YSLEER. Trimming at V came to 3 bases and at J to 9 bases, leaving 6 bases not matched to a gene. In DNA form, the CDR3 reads TGCGCCAGCAGCCACACGGACAGGGGGCACAGGGAGCTGTTTTTT. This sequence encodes CASSHTDRGHRELFF.

This CDR3 is CASRGTGINYGYTF. The DNA for the CDR3 is TGTGCCAGCAGGGGTACAGGGATTAACTATGGCTACACCTTC. This chain uses TRBV7-9 with TRBJ1-2; maybe TRBD1 (6 bases). Germline CDR1 SEHNR, CDR2 FQNEAQ (reference sequence). The V end was cut by 6 bases, the J end by 1 base, with 12 bases between. The CDR3 has 14 amino acids.

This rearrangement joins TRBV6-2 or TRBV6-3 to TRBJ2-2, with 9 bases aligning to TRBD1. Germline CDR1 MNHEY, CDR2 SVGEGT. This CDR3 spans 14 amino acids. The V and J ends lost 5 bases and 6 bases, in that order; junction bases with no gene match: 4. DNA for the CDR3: TGTGCCAGCAGTCCACAGGGGGCGGCCGGGGAGCTGTTTTTT. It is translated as CASSPQGAAGELFF.

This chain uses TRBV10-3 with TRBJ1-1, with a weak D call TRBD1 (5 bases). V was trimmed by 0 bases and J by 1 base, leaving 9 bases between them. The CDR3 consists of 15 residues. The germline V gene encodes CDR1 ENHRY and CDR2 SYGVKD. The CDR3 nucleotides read TGTGCCATCAGTGAGTCTGGGGGTACGAACACTGAAGCTTTCTTT. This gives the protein CAISESGGTNTEAFF.

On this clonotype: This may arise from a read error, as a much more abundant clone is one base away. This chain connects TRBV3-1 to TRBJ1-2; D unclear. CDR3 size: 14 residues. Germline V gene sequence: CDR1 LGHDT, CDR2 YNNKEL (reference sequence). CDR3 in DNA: TGTGTCAGCAGCCAAGAGACGGGCTCCGGTGGCTACACCTTC. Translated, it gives CVSSQETGSGGYTF.

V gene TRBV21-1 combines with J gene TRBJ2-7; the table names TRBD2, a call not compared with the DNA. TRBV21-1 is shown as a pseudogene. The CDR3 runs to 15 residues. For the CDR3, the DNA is TGTGCCAGCAGCGCGACTAGCGGGGGTTCCTACGAGCAGTACTTC. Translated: CASSATSGGSYEQYF.